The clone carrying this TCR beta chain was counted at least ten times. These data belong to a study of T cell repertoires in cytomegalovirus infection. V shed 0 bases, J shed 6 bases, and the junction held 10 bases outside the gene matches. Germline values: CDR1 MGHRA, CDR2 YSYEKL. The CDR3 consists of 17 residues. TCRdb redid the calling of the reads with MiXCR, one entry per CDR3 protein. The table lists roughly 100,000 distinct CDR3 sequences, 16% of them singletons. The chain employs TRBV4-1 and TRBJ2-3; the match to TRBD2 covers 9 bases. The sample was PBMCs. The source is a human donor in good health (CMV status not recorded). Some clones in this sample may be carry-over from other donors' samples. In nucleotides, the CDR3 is TGCGCCAGCAGCCAAGAGGGCGGCGGGGGGGCCGGGGATACGCAGTATTTT. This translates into CASSQEGGGGAGDTQYF.